Listed below are T cell receptor beta chains from one sample, sequenced in a study of CD8 T cells in Susac syndrome. MiXCR, run by TCRdb on the immunoSEQ multiplex PCR reads, gives a single entry per CDR3 protein. This table holds around 79,000 distinct CDR3 sequences, approximately 94% found once. Sequencing was done on a sample of CD8+ T cells from PBMCs. The receptors originated from a human donor with multiple sclerosis. The CDR3 runs from the conserved cysteine through the conserved F or W. Each record gives: CDR3 DNA, CDR3 protein, D gene, V gene, clone size, J gene. The D gene is left open where the match is weak. Clone size is stated in some rows and not others, as once, few, many or a class when expanded.

TGTGCCAGCAGCCCACAGGGTTCCGAGCAGTACTTC | CASSPQGSEQYF | . | TRBV6-5 | . | TRBJ2-7
TGTGCCAGCAGCTGGCGTAGGCAGGGGATAGAGACCCAGTACTTC | CASSWRRQGIETQYF | . | TRBV7-8 | . | TRBJ2-5
TGTGCCAGCAGTTACTCGGGGGGTTCCTACGAGCAGTACTTC | CASSYSGGSYEQYF | . | TRBV6-5 | . | TRBJ2-7
TGTGCCACCAGCACTCGAGGACAGGGAGATACTGAAGCTTTCTTT | CATSTRGQGDTEAFF | TRBD1 | TRBV15 | . | TRBJ1-1
TGCGCCAGCAGTCCCTCGGGGCACCAGCCCCAGCATTTT | CASSPSGHQPQHF | . | TRBV5-1 | . | TRBJ1-5
TGTGCCAGCAGTTTGTCCAACCTCCCCCAAGAGACCCAGTACTTC | CASSLSNLPQETQYF | . | TRBV27 | . | TRBJ2-5
TGTGCCAGCAGTGACCGTTGGGTAACAGGTATTGGCGACGAGCAGTACTTC | CASSDRWVTGIGDEQYF | . | TRBV6-1 | . | TRBJ2-7
TGTGCCAGTAGTATGTCGGTTTTTGGGGCGGTTGAGCAGTTCTTC | CASSMSVFGAVEQFF | . | TRBV19 | . | TRBJ2-1
TGTGCCAGTAGTGCTTTGGACGGCTCCATGAACACTGAAGCTTTCTTT | CASSALDGSMNTEAFF | . | TRBV19 | . | TRBJ1-1
TGCGCCAGCTCCTCTTTAGGGATCTACGAGCAGTACTTC | CASSSLGIYEQYF | . | TRBV5-1 | once | TRBJ2-7
TGTGCCAGCAGTGCCCTGGGCCGGACGAGTCAGCCCCAGCATTTT | CASSALGRTSQPQHF | . | TRBV27 | . | TRBJ1-5
TGTGCCAGCATCCCTAAGGGGGAAGAGACCCAGTACTTC | CASIPKGEETQYF | . | TRBV12-3/TRBV12-4 | . | TRBJ2-5
TGTGCCAGCAGTCAGGGGAATAGCAATCAGCCCCAGCATTTT | CASSQGNSNQPQHF | . | TRBV12-3/TRBV12-4 | few | TRBJ1-5
TGTGCCAGCAGTCCGGACGGAACCAATCAGCCCCAGCATTTT | CASSPDGTNQPQHF | . | TRBV12-3/TRBV12-4 | . | TRBJ1-5
TGTGCCAGCAGAGACCTACGGACGGCCGGGGAGCTGTTTTTT | CASRDLRTAGELFF | . | TRBV27 | . | TRBJ2-2
TGTGCCAGCAGGAAGTCGGTGAATGAGCAGTTCTTC | CASRKSVNEQFF | . | TRBV3-1 | . | TRBJ2-1
TGTGCCAGCAGCCAAGAGGTGGGGGGGTACCAAGAGACCCAGTACTTC | CASSQEVGGYQETQYF | TRBD2 | TRBV3-1 | . | TRBJ2-5
TGTGCCACCAGCAGCAACAACAGGGGACAAGAGACCCAGTACTTC | CATSSNNRGQETQYF | TRBD1 | TRBV15 | . | TRBJ2-5
TGTGCCAGCAGTCAGACAGATAGTGAAGCTTTCTTT | CASSQTDSEAFF | . | TRBV6-6 | . | TRBJ1-1
TGCAGTGCCGAGGTGGTATCCGGGGCCAACGTCCTGACTTTC | CSAEVVSGANVLTF | . | TRBV20-1 | . | TRBJ2-6
TGCGCCAGCAGCCAAGGTCGGGAGTCGGAAGCTTTCTTT | CASSQGRESEAFF | . | TRBV4-1 | . | TRBJ1-1
TGTGCCAGCAGCTTAGGGGTGGCAAACACTGAAGCTTTCTTT | CASSLGVANTEAFF | . | TRBV7-9 | . | TRBJ1-1
TGTGCCAGCAGTTCATTCGGCGGGGGCTCCTACGAGCAGTACTTC | CASSSFGGGSYEQYF | TRBD2 | TRBV5-4 | . | TRBJ2-7
TGCAGCGTTGTCGGGACGGAGTTATCCTACAATGAGCAGTTCTTC | CSVVGTELSYNEQFF | . | TRBV29-1 | . | TRBJ2-1
TGCAGTGCTAGAGCAACAGGCACGAGATGGAGAACTGAAGCTTTCTTT | CSARATGTRWRTEAFF | . | TRBV20-1 | . | TRBJ1-1
TGTGCCAGTACCCCGGACAGTCGGGGCGTCCTGACTTTC | CASTPDSRGVLTF | . | TRBV19 | . | TRBJ2-6
TGTGCCAGCAGCTTAACGTCCGAGTTCTTC | CASSLTSEFF | . | TRBV7-9 | once | TRBJ2-1
TGTGCCAGCAGCTTAGAAACGGGCTACAATGAGCAGTTCTTC | CASSLETGYNEQFF | . | TRBV7-6 | . | TRBJ2-1
TGTGCCAGCAGTCCACGCCCAATACGTCTAGCGGGAGGGCTCGCCGGGGAGCTGTTTTTT | CASSPRPIRLAGGLAGELFF | TRBD2 | TRBV27 | . | TRBJ2-2
TGTGCCAGCAGTCCCCAGACTAGCGGATTTATTCAGTACTTC | CASSPQTSGFIQYF | TRBD2 | TRBV27 | once | TRBJ2-4
TGTGCCACCAGCAGCGAGAGGGGTTCGGATACGCAGTATTTT | CATSSERGSDTQYF | . | TRBV15 | . | TRBJ2-3
TGCGCCAGCAGCCCGGGACTAGCGGCCGAGCAGTACTTC | CASSPGLAAEQYF | TRBD2 | TRBV4-1 | . | TRBJ2-7
TGTGCCAGCAGGACGGGGGGCCTAGCGGCCCAGCATTTT | CASRTGGLAAQHF | . | TRBV2 | once | TRBJ1-5
TGTGCCAGCAAAAGGGAGGGGGGATACACTGAAGCTTTCTTT | CASKREGGYTEAFF | . | TRBV3-1 | . | TRBJ1-1
TGCAGCGTTTTCGGGGATGCTTCTGAAGCTTTCTTT | CSVFGDASEAFF | . | TRBV29-1 | . | TRBJ1-1
TGTGCCAGCAGTGTGGGCTCTGGGGCCAACGTCCTGACTTTC | CASSVGSGANVLTF | . | TRBV27 | . | TRBJ2-6
TGTGCCAGCAGTTTAGAGGGCCTACAGGGAAACTATGGCTACACCTTC | CASSLEGLQGNYGYTF | . | TRBV12-3/TRBV12-4 | . | TRBJ1-2